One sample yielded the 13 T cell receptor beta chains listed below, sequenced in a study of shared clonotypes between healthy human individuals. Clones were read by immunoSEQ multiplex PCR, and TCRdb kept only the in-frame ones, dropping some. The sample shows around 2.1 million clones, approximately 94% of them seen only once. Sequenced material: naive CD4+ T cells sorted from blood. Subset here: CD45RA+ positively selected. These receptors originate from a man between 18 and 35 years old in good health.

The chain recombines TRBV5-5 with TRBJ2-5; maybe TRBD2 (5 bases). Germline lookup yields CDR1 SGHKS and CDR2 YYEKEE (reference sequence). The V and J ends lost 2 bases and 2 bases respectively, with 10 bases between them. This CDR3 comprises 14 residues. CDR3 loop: CASSLRTQQETQYF. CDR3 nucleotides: TGTGCCAGCAGCTTAAGGACTCAGCAAGAGACCCAGTACTTC.

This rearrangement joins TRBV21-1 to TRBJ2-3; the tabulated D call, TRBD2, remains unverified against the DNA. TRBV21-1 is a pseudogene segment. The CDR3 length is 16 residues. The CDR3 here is CATTLRLHYSTDTQYF. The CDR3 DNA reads TGTGCCACCACTCTCCGACTTCATTATAGCACAGATACGCAGTATTTT.

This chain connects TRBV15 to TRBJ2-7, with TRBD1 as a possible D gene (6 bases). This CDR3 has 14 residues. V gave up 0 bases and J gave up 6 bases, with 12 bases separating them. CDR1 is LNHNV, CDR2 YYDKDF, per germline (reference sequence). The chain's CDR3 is CATSREGGMGEQYF. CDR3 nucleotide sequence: TGTGCCACCAGCAGAGAAGGGGGTATGGGCGAGCAGTACTTC.

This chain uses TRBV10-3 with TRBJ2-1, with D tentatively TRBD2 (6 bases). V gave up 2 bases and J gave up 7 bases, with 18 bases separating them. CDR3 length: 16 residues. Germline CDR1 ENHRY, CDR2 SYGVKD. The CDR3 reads CAISEKGGAVGNEQFF. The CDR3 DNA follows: TGTGCCATCAGTGAGAAAGGAGGGGCGGTTGGGAATGAGCAGTTCTTC.

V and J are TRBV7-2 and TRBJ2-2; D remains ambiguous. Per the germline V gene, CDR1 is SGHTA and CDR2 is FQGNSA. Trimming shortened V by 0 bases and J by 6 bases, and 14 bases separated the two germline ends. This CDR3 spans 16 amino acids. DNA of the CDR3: TGTGCCAGCAGCTTAGCGAGGCTAGAAAGTGCCGGGGAGCTGTTTTTT. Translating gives CASSLARLESAGELFF.

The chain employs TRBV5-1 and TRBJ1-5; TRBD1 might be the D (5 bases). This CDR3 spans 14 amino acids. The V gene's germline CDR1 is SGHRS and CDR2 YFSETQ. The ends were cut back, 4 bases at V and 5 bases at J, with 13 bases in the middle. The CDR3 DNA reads TGCGCCAGCAGCCTCGGCGGGGCGCATCAGCCCCAGCATTTT. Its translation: CASSLGGAHQPQHF.

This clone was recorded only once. The CDR3 spells CASSLGTPEKLFF. The CDR3 DNA is TGTGCCAGCAGCCTCGGGACCCCCGAAAAACTGTTTTTT. V usage is TRBV11-1 and J usage is TRBJ1-4; possible D gene TRBD1, 5 bases. V lost 5 bases, J lost 8 bases, and 12 bases lay in between. In germline, CDR1 is SGHAT, CDR2 FQDESV (reference sequence). The CDR3 has 13 residues. Variable domain in full (rest from reference TRBV11-1 and TRBJ1-4): EAEVAQSPRYKITEKSQAVAFWCDPISGHATLYWYRQILGQGPELLVQFQDESVVDDSQLPKDRFSAERLKGVDSTLKIQPAELGDSAMYLCASSLGTPEKLFFGSGTQLSVL.

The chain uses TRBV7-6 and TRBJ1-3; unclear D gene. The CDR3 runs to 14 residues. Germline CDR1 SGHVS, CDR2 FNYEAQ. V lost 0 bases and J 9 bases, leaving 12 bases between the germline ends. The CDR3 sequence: CASSLAGMVATIYF. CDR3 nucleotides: TGTGCCAGCAGCTTAGCGGGGATGGTCGCCACCATATATTTT.

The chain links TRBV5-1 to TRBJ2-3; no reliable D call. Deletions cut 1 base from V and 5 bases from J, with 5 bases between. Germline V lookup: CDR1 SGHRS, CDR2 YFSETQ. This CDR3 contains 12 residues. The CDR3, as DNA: TGCGCCAGCAGCTTGTATCTAGATACGCAGTATTTT. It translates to CASSLYLDTQYF. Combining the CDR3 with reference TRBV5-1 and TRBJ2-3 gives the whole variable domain KAGVTQTPRYLIKTRGQQVTLSCSPISGHRSVSWYQQTPGQGLQFLFEYFSETQRNKGNFPGRFSGRQFSNSRSEMNVSTLELGDSALYLCASSLYLDTQYFGPGTRLTVL.

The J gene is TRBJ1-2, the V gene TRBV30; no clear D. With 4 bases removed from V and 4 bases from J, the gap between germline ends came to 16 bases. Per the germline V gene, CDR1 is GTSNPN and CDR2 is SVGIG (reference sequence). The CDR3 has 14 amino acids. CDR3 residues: CAWTMGRPIYGYTF. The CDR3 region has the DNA TGTGCCTGGACTATGGGAAGGCCCATCTATGGCTACACCTTC. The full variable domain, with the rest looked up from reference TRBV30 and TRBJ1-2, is SQTIHQWPATLVQPVGSPLSLECTVEGTSNPNLYWYRQAAGRGLQLLFYSVGIGQISSEVPQNLSASRPQDRQFILSSKKLLLSDSGFYLCAWTMGRPIYGYTFGSGTRLTVV.

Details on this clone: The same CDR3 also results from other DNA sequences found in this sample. The CDR3 DNA reads as TGTGCCTGGAGTGGACTAGCGGGGGGGACCCAGTACTTC. Residues: CAWSGLAGGTQYF. V gene TRBV30 combines with J gene TRBJ2-5, with 13 bases aligning to TRBD2. Losses at the gene ends were 1 base for V and 7 bases for J; bases not matched to a gene: 0. Germline loops: CDR1 GTSNPN, CDR2 SVGIG (reference sequence). This CDR3 has 13 amino acids.

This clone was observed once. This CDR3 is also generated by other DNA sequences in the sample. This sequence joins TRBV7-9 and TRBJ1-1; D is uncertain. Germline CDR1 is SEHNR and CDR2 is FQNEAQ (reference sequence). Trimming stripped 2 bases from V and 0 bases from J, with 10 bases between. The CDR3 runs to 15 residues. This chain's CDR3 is CASSLTGGVNTEAFF. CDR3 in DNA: TGTGCCAGCAGCTTAACTGGCGGGGTGAACACTGAAGCTTTCTTT.

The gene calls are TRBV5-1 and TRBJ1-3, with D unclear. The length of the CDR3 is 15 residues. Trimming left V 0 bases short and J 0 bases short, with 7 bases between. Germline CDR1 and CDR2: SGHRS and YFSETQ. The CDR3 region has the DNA TGCGCCAGCAGCTTGGTCGTAGGCTCTGGAAACACCATATATTTT. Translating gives CASSLVVGSGNTIYF.